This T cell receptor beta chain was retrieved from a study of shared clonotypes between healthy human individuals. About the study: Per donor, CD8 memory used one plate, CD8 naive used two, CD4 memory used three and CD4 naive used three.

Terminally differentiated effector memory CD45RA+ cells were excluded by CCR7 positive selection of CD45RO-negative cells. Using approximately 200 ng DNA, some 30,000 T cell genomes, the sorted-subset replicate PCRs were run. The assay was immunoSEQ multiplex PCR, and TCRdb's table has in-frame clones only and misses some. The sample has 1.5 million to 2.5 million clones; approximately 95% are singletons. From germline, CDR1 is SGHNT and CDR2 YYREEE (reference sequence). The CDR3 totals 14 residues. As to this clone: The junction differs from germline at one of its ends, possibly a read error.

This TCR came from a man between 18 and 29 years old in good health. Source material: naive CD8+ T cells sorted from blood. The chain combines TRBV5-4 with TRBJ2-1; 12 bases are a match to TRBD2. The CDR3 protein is CASSHLGLAGLQIF. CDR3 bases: TGTGCCAGCAGCCACCTAGGACTAGCGGGACTTCAGATCTTC.